Shown below are 24 T cell receptor beta chains from a single sample sequenced in a study of blood T cell repertoires in COVID-19. Sequencing used immunoSEQ multiplex PCR; TCRdb keeps in-frame clones, though not all of them. This sample has 100,000 to 150,000 clones, with about 91% found just once. Source material: peripheral blood. The receptor set was obtained from a man aged 50-60 years with acute or convalescent COVID-19.

J is TRBJ1-2 and V is TRBV18; D not resolved. The V gene's germline CDR1 is KGHSH and CDR2 LQKENI. The CDR3 consists of 12 residues. The V and J ends lost 2 bases and 8 bases respectively, with 9 bases between them. The CDR3 sequence: CASSPALRGYTF. The CDR3 DNA reads TGTGCCAGCTCACCAGCCCTCCGGGGCTACACCTTC.

The gene calls are TRBV28 and TRBJ1-4; 10 nucleotides agree with TRBD1. Losses at the gene ends were 6 bases for V and 8 bases for J; bases not matched to a gene: 6. The CDR3 has 14 residues. Germline CDR1 MDHEN, CDR2 SYDVKM. The CDR3 protein is CASRGPGQGEKLFF. The CDR3 DNA reads TGTGCCAGCAGGGGACCGGGACAGGGGGAAAAACTGTTTTTT.

V usage is TRBV30 and J usage is TRBJ1-6, with no clear D. V shed 0 bases and J shed 14 bases, with 14 bases lying between them. Germline CDR1 GTSNPN, CDR2 SVGIG (reference sequence). CDR3 size: 13 residues. CDR3 region: CAWSVQEGSALHF. For the CDR3, the DNA is TGTGCCTGGAGTGTACAAGAGGGCTCAGCCCTCCACTTT.

The V and J genes are TRBV5-5 and TRBJ2-1, with 15 bases aligning to TRBD2. Looked up from germline, CDR1 is SGHKS and CDR2 is YYEKEE (reference sequence). Trimming removed 3 bases from V and 10 bases from J; junction bases left unmatched: 11. CDR3 length: 17 amino acids. The CDR3 DNA reads TGTGCCAGCAGCTGGACAACTGGACTAGCGGGAGGGGGAGAGCAGTTCTTC. Amino acids: CASSWTTGLAGGGEQFF.

The chain combines TRBV27 with TRBJ2-7; perhaps TRBD1 as D (5 bases). This CDR3 region has 14 residues. Germline lookup yields CDR1 MNHEY and CDR2 SMNVEV (reference sequence). V gave up 3 bases and J gave up 3 bases, with 12 bases separating them. The CDR3 nucleotides are TGTGCCAGCAGTTTTGGGGCAGCCCACTACGAGCAGTACTTC. This sequence encodes CASSFGAAHYEQYF.

This chain joins TRBV7-2 and TRBJ1-1; D remains unclear. CDR1 SGHTA and CDR2 FQGNSA come from the germline V gene. This CDR3 has 15 amino acids. V was trimmed by 2 bases and J by 1 base, leaving 11 bases between them. CDR3 nucleotide sequence: TGTGCCAGCAGCTTAATTGCGGCAGAGAACACTGAAGCTTTCTTT. Its translation: CASSLIAAENTEAFF. Supplemented by reference TRBV7-2 and TRBJ1-1, the full variable domain reads GAGVSQSPSNKVTEKGKDVELRCDPISGHTALYWYRQSLGQGLEFLIYFQGNSAPDKSGLPSDRFSAERTGGSVSTLTIQRTQQEDSAVYLCASSLIAAENTEAFFGQGTRLTVV.

The gene calls are TRBV27 and TRBJ1-6, with 7 bases fitting TRBD1. Germline V gene sequence: CDR1 MNHEY, CDR2 SMNVEV (reference sequence). V trimming: 5 bases; J trimming: 7 bases; junction bases outside the gene matches: 11. CDR3 size: 16 residues. The DNA for the CDR3 is TGTGCCAGCAGTCCAGTCACAGGGGTGAAGAATTCACCCCTCCACTTT. It specifies CASSPVTGVKNSPLHF.

In this sample, this clone turned up a few times. The gene calls are TRBV6-2 or TRBV6-3 and TRBJ2-7, with D perhaps matching TRBD1 or TRBD2 (5 bases each). Germline CDR1 and CDR2: MNHEY and SVGEGT. This CDR3 contains 14 residues. With 6 bases removed from V and 0 bases from J, the gap between germline ends came to 12 bases. The CDR3 sequence: CASSGAESSYEQYF. Here the CDR3 DNA reads TGTGCCAGCAGCGGGGCCGAGAGCTCCTACGAGCAGTACTTC.

The CDR3 loop reads CASSWPGQSSYNEQFF. The CDR3 DNA reads as TGTGCCAGCAGTTGGCCGGGACAGAGCTCCTACAATGAGCAGTTCTTC. The chain recombines TRBV6-2 or TRBV6-3 with TRBJ2-1; 7 positions match TRBD1. The CDR3 totals 16 residues. Germline assignment: CDR1 MNHEY and CDR2 SVGEGT. The V and J ends lost 4 bases and 0 bases, in that order; junction bases with no gene match: 6.

The genes are TRBV18 and TRBJ2-2; 9 positions match TRBD2. V gave up 1 base and J gave up 4 bases; unmatched junction bases: 7. CDR3 length equals 17 residues. From germline, CDR1 is KGHSH and CDR2 LQKENI. The CDR3 loop is CASSPRSAGGTTGELFF. The CDR3 nucleotides read TGTGCCAGCTCACCACGAAGCGCGGGAGGGACCACCGGGGAGCTGTTTTTT.

The V and J genes are TRBV21-1 and TRBJ1-1; whether TRBD1, the table's D call, matches the DNA was not checked. TRBV21-1 is shown as a pseudogene. The CDR3 is made up of 15 amino acids. DNA for the CDR3: TGTGCCAGCAGCAAAGGAGGGGGTGTGAACACTGAAGCTTTCTTT. It codes for CASSKGGGVNTEAFF.

The chain combines TRBV3-1 (or the pseudogene TRBV3-2) with TRBJ1-2; tentative D call: TRBD1 (5 bases). Trimming took 1 base from V and 8 from J, leaving 17 bases between them. The CDR3 totals 15 residues. CDR1 and CDR2 from the germline V gene are LGHDT and YNNKEL (reference sequence). The CDR3 region is CASSQVLTDTPGYTF. The CDR3 nucleotides read TGTGCCAGCAGCCAAGTCCTCACGGACACGCCCGGCTACACCTTC.

The chain joins TRBV5-1 to TRBJ2-7; possible D gene TRBD2, 6 bases. This CDR3 contains 15 residues. V dropped 1 base and J dropped 7 bases, with 18 bases sitting between them. Germline loops: CDR1 SGHRS, CDR2 YFSETQ. The CDR3 region has the DNA TGCGCCAGCAGCTTGTCTGGCGGGATTGATCTTGAGCAGTACTTC. Protein product: CASSLSGGIDLEQYF.

The chain has TRBV7-8 and TRBJ2-2; D is undetermined. CDR1 is SGHVS, CDR2 FQNEAQ, per germline. CDR3 length: 13 amino acids. The ends were cut back, 4 bases at V and 3 bases at J, with 6 bases in the middle. The CDR3 region is CASSSFDTGELFF. Here the CDR3 DNA reads TGTGCCAGCAGCTCCTTCGACACCGGGGAGCTGTTTTTT.

V and J are TRBV18 and TRBJ2-1; 14 nucleotides line up with TRBD2. The CDR3 loop spans 15 amino acids. The J segment lost 9 bases and the V segment lost 10 bases, leaving 11 bases of the junction unmatched. Germline V gives CDR1 KGHSH, CDR2 LQKENI. The CDR3 region has the DNA TGTGCCACCCTACCGGGACTAGCGGGAGTAAGTGAGCAGTTCTTC. Translation: CATLPGLAGVSEQFF.

The CDR3 DNA sequence: TGCGCCAGCAGCTTGGAGGGTTTGGCTAGCGGGAGTCGGAATGAGCAGTTCTTC. It codes for CASSLEGLASGSRNEQFF. The V and J genes are TRBV5-1 and TRBJ2-1; TRBD2 aligns across 10 bases. CDR1 and CDR2 (germline): SGHRS, YFSETQ. V trimming: 0 bases; J trimming: 7 bases; junction bases outside the gene matches: 13. The CDR3 is made up of 18 amino acids.

V gene TRBV2 combines with J gene TRBJ2-4; 8 nucleotides match TRBD1. This CDR3 has 16 amino acids. Germline loops: CDR1 SNHLY, CDR2 FYNNEI. V trimming: 6 bases; J trimming: 1 base; junction bases outside the gene matches: 8. The CDR3 region has the DNA TGTGCCAGCAGCCCGGACAGGGCGAAGGCCAAAAACATTCAGTACTTC. This encodes CASSPDRAKAKNIQYF.

V gene TRBV6-6 combines with J gene TRBJ2-6; the D is unclear. The V and J ends lost 2 bases and 2 bases respectively, with 7 bases between them. Germline assignment: CDR1 MNHNY and CDR2 SVGAGI (reference sequence). This CDR3 is built from 15 residues. The CDR3 sequence is CASSYGQPGANVLTF. The CDR3, as DNA: TGTGCCAGCAGTTACGGGCAGCCTGGGGCCAACGTCCTGACTTTC.

The chain recombines TRBV14 with TRBJ1-6, with 10 bases fitting TRBD1. Losses at the gene ends were 4 bases for V and 8 bases for J; bases not matched to a gene: 5. Germline V lookup: CDR1 SGHDN, CDR2 FVKESK. CDR3 length equals 15 residues. CDR3 in amino acids: CASSPGQGVDSPLHF. The DNA of the CDR3 is TGTGCCAGCAGCCCAGGACAGGGGGTAGATTCACCCCTCCACTTT.

J is TRBJ1-2 and V is TRBV28, with a possible D match to TRBD1 (5 bases). This CDR3 is 18 amino acids long. V lost 6 bases and J lost 1, with 24 bases in between. Germline V CDR1 and CDR2: MDHEN, SYDVKM. CDR3 amino acids: CASSERQWGPTRNYGYTF. The CDR3 DNA sequence: TGTGCCAGCAGCGAGCGACAGTGGGGCCCTACTCGTAACTATGGCTACACCTTC.

The chain links TRBV4-2 to TRBJ2-6, with TRBD2 matching 13 bases. CDR3 length: 17 residues. Germline CDR1 reads LGHNA; CDR2 reads YNFKEQ. The V segment lost 1 base and the J segment 4 bases; nucleotides outside the gene matches: 1. The CDR3 reads CASSQAGLAGGANVLTF. DNA for the CDR3: TGTGCCAGCAGCCAAGCGGGACTAGCGGGGGGGGCCAACGTCCTGACTTTC.

V and J are TRBV19 and TRBJ1-2, with D uncertain. V was trimmed by 5 bases and J by 4 bases, leaving 23 bases between them. Germline CDR1 LNHDA, CDR2 SQIVND (reference sequence). This CDR3 has 17 amino acids. The CDR3 region is CASSFTGSLVIGYGYTF. The CDR3 DNA reads TGTGCCAGTAGTTTTACCGGGTCCCTGGTTATTGGCTATGGCTACACCTTC.

The chain has TRBV30 and TRBJ1-1; D remains ambiguous. CDR1 and CDR2 from the germline V gene are GTSNPN and SVGIG (reference sequence). V lost 0 bases and J lost 6, with 8 bases in between. The CDR3 loop spans 12 amino acids. This CDR3 reads CAWSVGGPEAFF. The CDR3, as DNA: TGTGCCTGGAGTGTGGGAGGCCCTGAAGCTTTCTTT.

The chain uses TRBV28 and TRBJ1-1; unclear D gene. The CDR3 spans 12 residues. V was shortened by 3 bases and J by 2 bases, with 4 bases between the two germline ends. The germline CDR1 and CDR2 sequences are MDHEN and SYDVKM. CDR3 coding DNA: TGTGCCAGCAGTTTGACAAACACTGAAGCTTTCTTT. It codes for CASSLTNTEAFF.